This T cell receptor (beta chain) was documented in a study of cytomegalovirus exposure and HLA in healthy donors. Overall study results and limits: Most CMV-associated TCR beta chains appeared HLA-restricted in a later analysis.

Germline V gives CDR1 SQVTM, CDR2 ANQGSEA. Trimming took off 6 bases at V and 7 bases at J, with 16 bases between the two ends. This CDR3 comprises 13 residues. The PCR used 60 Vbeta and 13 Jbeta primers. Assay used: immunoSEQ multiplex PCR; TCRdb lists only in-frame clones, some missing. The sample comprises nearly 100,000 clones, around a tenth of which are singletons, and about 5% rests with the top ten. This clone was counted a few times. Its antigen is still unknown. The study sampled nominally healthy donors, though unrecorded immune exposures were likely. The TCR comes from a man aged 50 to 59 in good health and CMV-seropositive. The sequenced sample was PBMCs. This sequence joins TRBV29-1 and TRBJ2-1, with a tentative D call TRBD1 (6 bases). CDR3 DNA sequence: TGCAGCGTGGACACGACTGGGACAAATGAGCAGTTCTTC. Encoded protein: CSVDTTGTNEQFF.